Listed here are 8 T cell receptor beta chains from one sample, sequenced in a study of blood T cell repertoires in COVID-19. TCRdb keeps only in-frame clones here, not all; method: immunoSEQ multiplex PCR. The repertoire holds around 260,000 clones, with about 85% as singletons. The sample was peripheral blood. The receptors stem from a human donor with COVID-19, enrolled during active disease. The donor label of this sample is uncertain.

V and J are TRBV4-1 and TRBJ1-5, with D perhaps TRBD1 (6 bases). The CDR3 runs 16 residues. Trimming removed 8 bases at V and 7 bases at J, with 24 bases between. The germline V gene has CDR1 MGHRA and CDR2 YSYEKL. The CDR3 DNA sequence: TGCGCCAGCGCCATGATGGGGGGGCAGGTGAGACAGCCCCAGCATTTT. Encoded protein: CASAMMGGQVRQPQHF.

The V call is TRBV11-1, the J call TRBJ1-4, with 7 bases that match TRBD1. CDR1 and CDR2 (germline): SGHAT, FQDESV (reference sequence). After removal of 4 bases from V and 3 bases from J, the junction contained 8 bases not matched to a gene. There are 16 residues in the CDR3. The CDR3 region has the DNA TGTGCCAGCAGCTCTACCGGGACAGCGTCTAATGAAAAACTGTTTTTT. This translates into CASSSTGTASNEKLFF.

This sequence joins TRBV3-1 (or the pseudogene TRBV3-2) and TRBJ1-1; no definite D call. The CDR3 totals 13 residues. The germline gives CDR1 LGHDT, CDR2 YNNKEL (reference sequence). Trimming cost V 1 base and J 3 bases, with 6 bases left between them. The CDR3 nucleotides are TGTGCCAGCAGCCAAGCCCAGTACACTGAAGCTTTCTTT. This sequence encodes CASSQAQYTEAFF.

The chain recombines TRBV7-3 with TRBJ2-1, with TRBD2 identical over 11 bases. In germline, CDR1 is SGHTA, CDR2 FQGTGA. With 5 bases clipped from V and 0 bases from J, the junction kept 0 bases outside the gene matches. This CDR3 is built from 15 residues. DNA of the CDR3: TGTGCCAGCAGCGGGACTAGCGGCTCCTACAATGAGCAGTTCTTC. This sequence encodes CASSGTSGSYNEQFF.

The chain uses TRBV7-3 and TRBJ2-5; D gene ambiguous. The V gene's germline CDR1 is SGHTA and CDR2 FQGTGA. V lost 5 bases to trimming and J lost 1 base, with 8 bases between them. The CDR3 totals 13 residues. Here the CDR3 reads CASSQEIQETQYF. The CDR3 nucleotides are TGTGCCAGCAGCCAAGAGATCCAAGAGACCCAGTACTTC.

The gene calls are TRBV5-4 and TRBJ2-1; TRBD2 aligns across 7 bases. The V segment lost 2 bases and the J segment 8 bases; nucleotides outside the gene matches: 13. CDR3 length equals 16 residues. Germline V lookup: CDR1 SGHNT, CDR2 YYREEE (reference sequence). The DNA of the CDR3 is TGTGCCAGCAGCTTAGGTCCTCGCGGGAGTGGCTATGAGCAGTTCTTC. Encoded protein: CASSLGPRGSGYEQFF.

The gene calls are TRBV2 and TRBJ2-7, with TRBD2 identical over 13 bases. With 6 bases clipped from V and 5 bases from J, the junction kept 13 bases outside the gene matches. The CDR3 extends over 17 amino acids. In germline, CDR1 is SNHLY, CDR2 FYNNEI. DNA of the CDR3: TGTGCCAGCAGGGGGGGGACTAGCGGGATGGTGCGCGACGAGCAGTACTTC. Residues: CASRGGTSGMVRDEQYF.

This clone showed up just a few times. The V and J genes are TRBV12-3 or TRBV12-4 and TRBJ2-1, with D unresolved. The CDR3 is made up of 12 amino acids. V was cut by 6 bases and J by 8 bases, with 11 bases left in between. The CDR3 DNA reads as TGTGCCAGCAGCCCGGCCCGGGATGAGCAGTTCTTC. Translation gives CASSPARDEQFF.